The sequence of this TCR beta chain was determined in a study of identical twins. Comments on this clonotype: Its antigen is as yet unknown.

TCRdb re-derived calls from the 5' RACE reads in MiXCR, one entry per CDR3 protein. This sample has around 480,000 distinct CDR3 sequences; 13% to 15% occur once, and the top ten carry around 0.52%. The CDR3 is 15 amino acids. J gave up 7 bases and V 4 bases, and 6 bases lay outside the gene matches. The germline V gene encodes CDR1 SGDLS and CDR2 YYNGEE. Broader study findings: Partly confounded zero-insertion analyses could result from invariant MAIT and iNKT cells.

This sample also appeared in a second study, on yellow fever vaccine responses in identical twins.

The rearrangement joins TRBV9 to TRBJ1-6; TRBD1 aligns across 9 bases. Sample: CD4+ T cells sorted from blood. The source of this sequence is a woman aged 18-29 years in good health. CDR3 sequence reads: CASSTRQGENSPLHF. CDR3 nucleotide sequence: TGTGCCAGCAGCACCCGACAGGGGGAAAATTCACCCCTCCACTTT.